The present TCR beta chain was sequenced within a study of T cell responses to AZD1222 COVID-19 vaccine. Study at large: Pooled in the analysis were second doses at about 4 or about 12 weeks.

Only in-frame clones appear in the TCRdb table, and some are missing; sequencing was by immunoSEQ multiplex PCR. The table has 180,000 or so clones, approximately 92% seen once; the top ten hold 2.6%. General observations from the study: Rises in breadth and depth of Spike-specific TCRs came after two AZD1222 doses. Clonal diversity may have been underestimated, and the donors were mostly white British, with more females than males.

Concerning this clone: The antigen is unknown.

The sequence was obtained from an adult in good health. Sequenced material: peripheral blood, taken on day 0 of AZD1222 vaccination.

As DNA, the CDR3 is TGCAGTGCTTCTCTCGGGGGGGACACCTTC. It codes for CSASLGGDTF. This chain uses TRBV20-1 with TRBJ1-2, with D possibly being TRBD1 (5 bases). Trimming pared 5 bases from V and 12 bases from J, leaving 13 bases between. The length of the CDR3 is 10 residues. Germline V gene lookup returns CDR1 DFQATT and CDR2 SNEGSKA (reference sequence).